A single sample gave rise to the 23 T cell receptor beta chains below, sequenced in a study of CD8 T cells in Susac syndrome. Random hexamers were used to reverse transcribe roughly 0.45 to 1 ug of RNA. TCRdb passed the immunoSEQ multiplex PCR reads through MiXCR, listing each CDR3 protein once. There are about 50,000 distinct CDR3 sequences in the sample; just over 90% occur only once, and roughly 0.5% lies in the top ten. Source material: CD8+ T cells from PBMCs. These receptors were obtained from a human donor with multiple sclerosis.

A few counts support this clonotype. This sequence joins TRBV13 and TRBJ1-2, with D maybe TRBD1 (6 bases). The CDR3 sequence is 16 residues long. CDR1 is PRHDT, CDR2 FYEKMQ, per germline (reference sequence). Trimming stripped 3 bases from V and 0 bases from J, with 14 bases between. The CDR3 spells CASSLAGTTANYGYTF. DNA for the CDR3: TGTGCCAGCAGCTTGGCCGGGACAACAGCTAACTATGGCTACACCTTC.

CDR3 loop: CASEPGGNEQFF. In nucleotides, the CDR3 is TGTGCCAGCGAGCCAGGAGGCAATGAGCAGTTCTTC. The chain has TRBV11-3 and TRBJ2-1; D possibly corresponds to TRBD2 (5 bases). Trimming left V 8 bases short and J 6 bases short, with 11 bases between. The CDR3 length is 12 residues. CDR1 and CDR2 (germline): SGHNT, YENEEA.

V is TRBV6-5 and J is TRBJ2-7; TRBD1 matches at 9 bases. Unmatched junction bases numbered 8, after V lost 8 bases and J lost 3 bases. Germline V gives CDR1 MNHEY, CDR2 SVGAGI. The CDR3 totals 14 residues. The CDR3 nucleotides are TGTGCCAGCTGGACCGGGACAGGGATCTACGAGCAGTACTTC. This gives the protein CASWTGTGIYEQYF.

V usage is TRBV11-2 and J usage is TRBJ2-2, with no clear D. Trimming took off 3 bases at V and 8 bases at J, with 7 bases between the two ends. This CDR3 is built from 12 residues. CDR1 and CDR2 (germline): SGHAT, FQNNGV. The CDR3 coding sequence is TGTGCCAGCAGCTTCTCCCATGGGGAGCTGTTTTTT. It codes for CASSFSHGELFF.

V is TRBV10-3 and J is TRBJ2-3; D uncertain. Germline-derived CDR1 and CDR2 are ENHRY and SYGVKD. The CDR3 loop spans 14 amino acids. The germline V and J ends were trimmed by 6 bases and 0 bases, with 10 bases remaining between them. The CDR3 nucleotides are TGTGCCATCAGCACAGTCTCTAGCACAGATACGCAGTATTTT. Its translation is CAISTVSSTDTQYF.

The chain combines TRBV27 with TRBJ2-1; D possibly corresponds to TRBD1 (5 bases). Germline CDR1 is MNHEY and CDR2 is SMNVEV (reference sequence). The CDR3 loop spans 11 amino acids. The germline V and J ends were trimmed by 6 bases and 10 bases, with 10 bases remaining between them. CDR3 DNA sequence: TGTGCCAGCAGGCAGGGTAACGAGCAGTTCTTC. It codes for CASRQGNEQFF.

The chain recombines TRBV7-9 with TRBJ2-5; TRBD1 matches 8 bases. The germline V gene has CDR1 SEHNR and CDR2 FQNEAQ (reference sequence). V lost 5 bases, J lost 2 bases, and 7 bases stayed unmatched. CDR3 size: 15 residues. The CDR3 region has the DNA TGTGCCAGCAGCCGGACAGGGTACGGACAAGAGACCCAGTACTTC. Its protein is CASSRTGYGQETQYF.

The rearrangement uses TRBV19 and TRBJ2-5; 8 bases line up with TRBD2. Germline loops: CDR1 LNHDA, CDR2 SQIVND (reference sequence). V shed 4 bases, J shed 6 bases, and the junction held 7 bases outside the gene matches. CDR3 length: 14 amino acids. The CDR3 is CASSTYSGEKTQYF. The CDR3 DNA reads as TGTGCCAGTAGTACCTATAGCGGGGAAAAGACCCAGTACTTC.

The rearrangement links TRBV4-3 to TRBJ1-1; 11 bases line up with TRBD1. The junction had 10 bases not matched to a gene; V was cut back by 0 bases and J by 4 bases. Looked up from germline, CDR1 is LGHNA and CDR2 is YSLEER. The CDR3 has 18 residues. CDR3 in DNA: TGCGCCAGCAGCCAAGAGCCCGGGACAGGGGGGTGGATCACTGAAGCTTTCTTT. It is translated as CASSQEPGTGGWITEAFF.

The chain carries TRBV4-3 and TRBJ2-7, with D perhaps being TRBD1 or TRBD2 (5 bases each). Germline V gene data show CDR1 as LGHNA and CDR2 as YSLEER. Trimming cost V 0 bases and J 3 bases, with 15 bases left between them. The CDR3 consists of 16 residues. The CDR3 loop is CASSQDAQGRGYEQYF. The CDR3, as DNA: TGCGCCAGCAGCCAAGATGCCCAGGGACGGGGCTACGAGCAGTACTTC.

The CDR3 loop reads CASSQDGGAGANVLTF. For the CDR3, the DNA is TGTGCCAGCAGCCAAGACGGGGGCGCTGGGGCCAACGTCCTGACTTTC. The chain combines TRBV3-1 with TRBJ2-6; D may correspond to TRBD1 or TRBD2 (6 bases each). Germline CDR1 reads LGHDT; CDR2 reads YNNKEL (reference sequence). The CDR3 has 16 amino acids. V was trimmed by 0 bases and J by 2 bases, leaving 8 bases between them.

This clonotype occurred once. J is TRBJ2-7 and V is TRBV4-2; TRBD2 matches 8 bases. CDR1 is LGHNA, CDR2 YNFKEQ, per germline. With V trimmed by 5 bases and J by 0 bases, 3 bases remained unmatched. The CDR3 is made up of 14 amino acids. The CDR3 region has the DNA TGTGCCAGCAGCGTCGGACTAGCCTCCTACGAGCAGTACTTC. This translates into CASSVGLASYEQYF.

The CDR3 region is CATSREGGNEQYF. In DNA, the CDR3 is TGTGCCACCAGCAGGGAGGGGGGTAACGAGCAGTACTTC. The rearrangement uses TRBV15 and TRBJ2-7; D possibly matches TRBD1 or TRBD2 (6 bases each). The CDR3 totals 13 residues. Germline-derived CDR1 and CDR2 are LNHNV and YYDKDF (reference sequence). Between the trimmed V and J ends, which lost 3 bases and 5 bases, there was a span of 11 bases. Complete variable domain (other parts from reference TRBV15 and TRBJ2-7): DAMVIQNPRYQVTQFGKPVTLSCSQTLNHNVMYWYQQKSSQAPKLLFHYYDKDFNNEADTPDNFQSRRPNTSFCFLDIRSPGLGDTAMYLCATSREGGNEQYFGPGTRLTVT.

The V and J genes are TRBV27 and TRBJ1-2; TRBD1 matches at 7 bases. In germline, CDR1 is MNHEY, CDR2 SMNVEV (reference sequence). The CDR3 totals 15 residues. The V gene end was trimmed by 4 bases and the J gene end by 8 bases; junction bases not matched to a gene: 13. Here the CDR3 DNA reads TGTGCCAGCAGTTCCGCAGGGGGATCGTTTAGCGGCTACACCTTC. It yields the protein CASSSAGGSFSGYTF.

This clonotype was counted only a few times. The gene calls are TRBV19 and TRBJ1-2; 7 bases are a match to TRBD1. CDR1 is LNHDA and CDR2 is SQIVND in the germline V gene (reference sequence). Trimming cost V 8 bases and J 7 bases; bases outside gene matches: 19. The CDR3 has 16 amino acids. The CDR3 nucleotides read TGTGCCAGTCTCCGGGTAGAGGACAGGCCGTCGCGTGGCTACACCTTC. It encodes CASLRVEDRPSRGYTF.

The chain recombines TRBV12-3 or TRBV12-4 with TRBJ2-7; TRBD2 might be the D (5 bases). Trimming left V 3 bases short and J 3 bases short, with 15 bases between. The CDR3 covers 15 residues. CDR3 sequence (DNA): TGTGCCAGCAGTTTTCCCTCGGGCGGGCTCTACGAGCAGTACTTC. It is translated as CASSFPSGGLYEQYF.

The chain has TRBV29-1 and TRBJ2-2, with 10 nucleotides matching TRBD1. This CDR3 has 16 amino acids. The J segment lost 0 bases and the V segment lost 4 bases, leaving 5 bases of the junction unmatched. The germline V gene encodes CDR1 SQVTM and CDR2 ANQGSEA. The CDR3 region has the DNA TGCAGCGTTGGACCCGACAGGGGGCCGAACACCGGGGAGCTGTTTTTT. It translates to CSVGPDRGPNTGELFF.

The table lists this clonotype with a count of one. The gene calls are TRBV7-9 and TRBJ2-5; tentatively, D is TRBD1 or TRBD2 (5 bases each). Trimming took 3 bases from V and 5 from J, leaving 13 bases between them. The CDR3 sequence is 14 residues long. CDR1 is SEHNR, CDR2 FQNEAQ, per germline (reference sequence). CDR3 region: CASSLRGWTETQYF. CDR3 sequence (DNA): TGTGCCAGCAGCTTGAGGGGTTGGACCGAGACCCAGTACTTC.

The V and J genes are TRBV6-5 and TRBJ1-2; unclear D gene. V lost 0 bases and J 8 bases, leaving 10 bases between the germline ends. The CDR3 is 13 amino acids. CDR1 is MNHEY, CDR2 SVGAGI, per germline. The CDR3 nucleotides are TGTGCCAGCAGTTACTCAGAGGGAGGGGGCTACACCTTC. Its translation is CASSYSEGGGYTF.

The chain recombines TRBV6-5 with TRBJ1-5, with D unclear. Germline CDR1 is MNHEY and CDR2 is SVGAGI. The CDR3 spans 14 residues. V was clipped by 0 bases and J by 4 bases, with 7 bases between them. The CDR3 DNA is TGTGCCAGCAGTTACTCATCCGGGAATCAGCCCCAGCATTTT. Translated, it gives CASSYSSGNQPQHF.

The chain has TRBV2 and TRBJ1-6; 7 bases fit TRBD1. Germline trimming cut 0 bases from V and 7 bases from J; bases unmatched to any gene: 12. Germline values: CDR1 SNHLY, CDR2 FYNNEI. The CDR3 extends over 18 amino acids. Here the CDR3 DNA reads TGTGCCAGCAGTGAAGCGGGGACAGTCAACTTTGTCAATTCACCCCTCCACTTT. As protein: CASSEAGTVNFVNSPLHF.

In this sample, this clonotype turned up once. The chain uses TRBV25-1 and TRBJ2-3, with D possibly matching TRBD1 (6 bases). The CDR3 spans 12 residues. V lost 6 bases to trimming and J lost 6 bases, with 10 bases between them. The V gene's germline CDR1 is MGHDK and CDR2 SYGVNS. The CDR3 DNA is TGTGCCAGCAGGATTACAGGGGATACGCAGTATTTT. Translating gives CASRITGDTQYF.

A few counts support this clonotype. The gene calls are TRBV19 and TRBJ1-2; D not resolved. In germline, CDR1 is LNHDA, CDR2 SQIVND (reference sequence). Trimming cost V 3 bases and J 3 bases, with 5 bases left between them. The CDR3 has 12 residues. The DNA of the CDR3 is TGTGCCAGTAGTATCGGGGACTATGGCTACACCTTC. It translates to CASSIGDYGYTF.